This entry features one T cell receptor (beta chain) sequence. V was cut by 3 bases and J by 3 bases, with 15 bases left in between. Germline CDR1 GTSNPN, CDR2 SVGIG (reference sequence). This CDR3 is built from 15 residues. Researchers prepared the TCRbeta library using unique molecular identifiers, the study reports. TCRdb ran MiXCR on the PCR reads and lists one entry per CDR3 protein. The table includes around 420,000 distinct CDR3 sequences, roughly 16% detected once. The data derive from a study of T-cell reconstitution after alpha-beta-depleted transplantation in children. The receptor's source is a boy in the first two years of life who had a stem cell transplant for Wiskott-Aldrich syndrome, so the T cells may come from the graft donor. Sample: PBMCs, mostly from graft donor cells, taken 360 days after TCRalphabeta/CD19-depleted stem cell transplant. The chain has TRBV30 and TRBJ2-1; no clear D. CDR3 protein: CAWSTVSTVYNEQFF. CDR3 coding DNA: TGTGCCTGGAGCACGGTTTCAACGGTCTACAATGAGCAGTTCTTC.